Listed below are T cell receptor beta chains from one sample, sequenced in a study of cytomegalovirus exposure and HLA in healthy donors. Repertoires were generated with immunoSEQ multiplex PCR, while TCRdb's copy carries only in-frame clones and drops some. The table has around 110,000 clones, roughly three quarters seen once; the top ten hold approximately 4.5%. The sequenced sample consisted of PBMCs. These receptors were taken from a young man in good health and CMV-seropositive. CDR3s include the opening cysteine and the closing phenylalanine or tryptophan. The D gene is left open where the match is weak. Some rows mark clone size as missing; the rest say once, few, many or name a class of expanded clone.

d_gene	abundance	v_gene	j_gene	CDR3aa	CDR3nt
TRBD2	NA	TRBV5-1	TRBJ2-7	CASSEVTRTSGFYEQYF	TGCGCCAGCAGCGAGGTTACCCGGACTAGCGGATTCTACGAGCAGTACTTC
TRBD1	NA	TRBV7-9	TRBJ1-1	CSSSQLTGENTEAFF	TGTTCCAGCAGCCAATTGACAGGGGAGAACACTGAAGCTTTCTTT
TRBD1	NA	TRBV5-1	TRBJ1-4	CASSRGQGSNEKLFF	TGCGCCAGCAGCCGGGGACAGGGAAGTAATGAAAAACTGTTTTTT
NA	NA	TRBV4-2	TRBJ2-6	CASSRSEGSGANGLTF	TGTGCCAGCAGCCGGTCGGAGGGGTCTGGGGCCAACGGCCTGACTTTC
TRBD1	NA	TRBV13	TRBJ2-7	CASSSGQAHEQYF	TGTGCCAGCAGCTCGGGACAGGCCCACGAGCAGTACTTC
TRBD1	NA	TRBV4-1	TRBJ2-7	CASSQEDRGTYEQYF	TGCGCCAGCAGCCAAGAGGACAGGGGCACATACGAGCAGTACTTC
NA	NA	TRBV18	TRBJ2-3	CASSPRPGAIGFADTQYF	TGTGCCAGCTCACCTCGGCCGGGAGCTATTGGGTTTGCAGATACGCAGTATTTT
NA	NA	TRBV28	TRBJ1-2	CASSLEDLVGGYTF	TGTGCCAGCAGTCTGGAGGATTTGGTGGGGGGCTACACCTTC
NA	NA	TRBV9	TRBJ1-4	CASSLGSPNEKLFF	TGTGCCAGCAGCTTGGGCAGCCCTAATGAAAAACTGTTTTTT
NA	NA	TRBV19	TRBJ2-1	CASSIKIRGSYNEQFF	TGTGCCAGTAGTATAAAGATCAGGGGCTCCTACAATGAGCAGTTCTTC
TRBD1	NA	TRBV5-1	TRBJ2-7	CASSFSGTGAIEQYF	TGCGCCAGCAGCTTCTCCGGGACAGGGGCCATCGAGCAGTACTTC
TRBD1	few	TRBV19	TRBJ1-3	CASTPTRDRNRNTIYF	TGTGCCAGTACTCCCACGCGGGACAGAAACCGAAACACCATATATTTT
TRBD1	once	TRBV5-1	TRBJ2-7	CASSLELIGTGQYF	TGCGCCAGCAGCCTGGAACTAATAGGGACAGGGCAGTACTTC
TRBD2	NA	TRBV11-2	TRBJ2-5	CASSRGLAGSSGGTQYF	TGTGCCAGCAGCCGGGGACTAGCGGGGAGTTCGGGAGGGACCCAGTACTTC
NA	once	TRBV28	TRBJ1-1	CASSLGGLRDTEAFF	TGTGCCAGCAGTTTAGGTGGGCTAAGAGACACTGAAGCTTTCTTT
NA	NA	TRBV6-6	TRBJ2-7	CASSYSRAQQYF	TGTGCCAGCAGTTATTCCAGGGCTCAGCAGTACTTC
TRBD1	NA	TRBV6-1	TRBJ1-1	CASTATGSLSTEAFF	TGTGCCAGCACCGCGACAGGGTCCCTCAGTACTGAAGCTTTCTTT
NA	once	TRBV11-1	TRBJ2-5	CASSLRGRGIGETQYF	TGTGCCAGCAGCTTACGGGGGAGAGGGATAGGAGAGACCCAGTACTTC
TRBD1	NA	TRBV19	TRBJ2-7	CASSMAGGPYEQYF	TGTGCCAGTAGTATGGCAGGGGGACCCTACGAGCAGTACTTC
NA	NA	TRBV28	TRBJ2-7	CASRLQGSGYEQYF	TGTGCCAGCAGGCTACAGGGTTCAGGCTACGAGCAGTACTTC
TRBD2	NA	TRBV6-5	TRBJ2-7	CASSSPGTSGSYEQYF	TGTGCCAGCAGTTCTCCCGGGACTAGCGGATCCTACGAGCAGTACTTC
NA	NA	TRBV5-5	TRBJ2-1	CASSFVGDIYNEQFF	TGTGCCAGCAGCTTTGTAGGGGACATCTACAATGAGCAGTTCTTC
NA	NA	TRBV5-1	TRBJ2-5	CASSPLSTGWETQYF	TGCGCCAGCAGCCCTCTTTCGACGGGTTGGGAGACCCAGTACTTC
NA	NA	TRBV4-2	TRBJ2-3	CASSQEPTYTQYF	TGTGCCAGCAGCCAAGAGCCTACCTATACGCAGTATTTT
NA	NA	TRBV6-5	TRBJ2-5	CASSIAVALETQYF	TGTGCCAGCAGCATTGCGGTTGCGTTGGAGACCCAGTACTTC
TRBD2	NA	TRBV5-6	TRBJ2-1	CACASGIYNEQFF	TGTGCCTGCGCTAGCGGGATATACAATGAGCAGTTCTTC
TRBD1	NA	TRBV7-6	TRBJ1-4	CASSLALMGQRNEKLFF	TGTGCCAGCAGCTTAGCGCTAATGGGACAGCGTAATGAAAAACTGTTTTTT
TRBD1	NA	TRBV11-3	TRBJ1-2	CASSYQGASHGYTF	TGTGCCAGCAGTTACCAGGGGGCATCACATGGCTACACCTTC
NA	NA	TRBV11-3	TRBJ1-1	CASSPQGLAGTEAFF	TGTGCCAGCAGCCCGCAAGGACTCGCGGGCACTGAAGCTTTCTTT
TRBD1	NA	TRBV27	TRBJ2-7	CATKNLGTGLHEQYF	TGTGCCACCAAGAACCTCGGGACAGGTCTACACGAGCAGTACTTC
NA	few	TRBV27	TRBJ1-1	CASGRESGTEAFF	TGTGCCAGCGGAAGGGAGTCGGGCACTGAAGCTTTCTTT
NA	medium-sized	TRBV6-4	TRBJ1-5	CASSEGDSNQPQHF	TGTGCCAGCAGTGAGGGCGACAGCAATCAGCCCCAGCATTTT
TRBD2	NA	TRBV7-3	TRBJ2-3	CASSPSASGRFTDTQYF	TGTGCCAGCAGCCCGTCCGCTAGCGGGAGATTCACAGATACGCAGTATTTT
NA	NA	TRBV27	TRBJ2-7	CASSLKTPLRDISHEQYF	TGTGCCAGCAGTTTGAAAACACCCCTCCGGGACATATCGCACGAGCAGTACTTC
NA	NA	TRBV4-3	TRBJ1-4	CASSQDPRGGSEKLFF	TGCGCCAGCAGCCAAGACCCCAGGGGTGGGAGTGAAAAACTGTTTTTT
NA	NA	TRBV6-8	TRBJ2-5	CASSYSIFVGGQETQYF	TGTGCCAGCAGTTACTCGATTTTTGTAGGGGGTCAAGAGACCCAGTACTTC
NA	once	TRBV2	TRBJ2-7	CASRLRFDSSHEQYF	TGTGCCAGCAGATTACGATTCGACAGCAGCCACGAGCAGTACTTC
NA	NA	TRBV4-2	TRBJ2-6	CASSSAQGSGANVLTF	TGTGCCAGCAGCTCCGCCCAGGGGTCTGGGGCCAACGTCCTGACTTTC
NA	NA	TRBV6-5	TRBJ2-1	CASSNRDSGYNEQFF	TGTGCCAGCAGTAATCGGGACTCAGGCTACAATGAGCAGTTCTTC
TRBD2	NA	TRBV7-2	TRBJ2-1	CASSPTTQRGGLSYNEQFF	TGTGCCAGCAGCCCCACCACCCAGCGGGGGGGCCTTAGCTACAATGAGCAGTTCTTC
NA	NA	TRBV7-2	TRBJ2-7	CASSLVGRQGNEQYF	TGTGCCAGCAGCTTAGTGGGGCGCCAGGGGAACGAGCAGTACTTC
TRBD2	NA	TRBV15	TRBJ2-1	CATSRTLAGVAFYRNSTYNEQFF	TGTGCCACCAGCAGAACCCTAGCGGGAGTCGCCTTTTACCGGAATTCCACCTACAATGAGCAGTTCTTC
NA	NA	TRBV14	TRBJ2-1	CASQEFVHNEQFF	TGTGCCAGCCAAGAGTTTGTCCACAATGAGCAGTTCTTC
NA	NA	TRBV4-3	TRBJ2-3	CASSQDGGPPDTQYF	TGCGCCAGCAGCCAAGATGGGGGCCCCCCAGATACGCAGTATTTT
TRBD1	NA	TRBV5-1	TRBJ2-1	CASSPRQGANSNEQFF	TGCGCCAGCAGCCCAAGACAGGGGGCTAATTCCAATGAGCAGTTCTTC